These 8 T cell receptor beta chains share one sample of origin, sequenced in a study of blood T cell repertoires in COVID-19. TCRdb's table, derived via immunoSEQ multiplex PCR, lists solely in-frame clones and lacks some. Of about 260,000 clones in the sample, 70% to 85% were seen once. Sequenced material: peripheral blood. The receptors originated from a woman of 80 years or more with acute or convalescent COVID-19.

V usage is TRBV7-2 and J usage is TRBJ1-6; the D gene is possibly TRBD1 (6 bases). CDR3 length: 17 residues. With 5 bases removed from V and 0 bases from J, the gap between germline ends came to 14 bases. CDR1 is SGHTA and CDR2 is FQGNSA in the germline V gene. The CDR3 spells CASSRTVPSSYNSPLHF. The CDR3 DNA is TGTGCCAGCAGCAGGACAGTTCCTAGCTCCTATAATTCACCCCTCCACTTT.

The J gene is TRBJ2-7, the V gene TRBV6-5; 10 bases map to TRBD1. V dropped 8 bases and J dropped 7; count of bases not matched to a gene: 5. CDR3 size: 12 residues. Germline V gene sequence: CDR1 MNHEY, CDR2 SVGAGI. The CDR3 region has the DNA TGTGCCAGCGACAGGGGGCTAACTGAGCAGTACTTC. Protein sequence: CASDRGLTEQYF.

The chain recombines TRBV6-2 or TRBV6-3 with TRBJ1-5; D is ambiguous. The V gene's germline CDR1 is MNHEY and CDR2 SVGEGT. Trimming shortened V by 2 bases and J by 2 bases, and 10 bases separated the two germline ends. The CDR3 loop spans 15 amino acids. CDR3 bases: TGTGCCAGCAGTTACAGATTGAGCGGCAATCAGCCCCAGCATTTT. Encoded protein: CASSYRLSGNQPQHF.

CDR3 bases: TGTGCCAGCAGCTCGGAGGACCGGGACAGGTCCGAGGAGCAGTTCTTC. This codes for CASSSEDRDRSEEQFF. V and J are TRBV5-5 and TRBJ2-1, with TRBD1 matching over 8 bases. V lost 3 bases to trimming and J lost 10 bases; unmatched junction nucleotides: 15. The length of the CDR3 is 16 residues. CDR1 and CDR2 from the germline V gene are SGHKS and YYEKEE (reference sequence).

The rearrangement links TRBV6-2 or TRBV6-3 to TRBJ2-1; TRBD1 agrees at 7 bases. Germline CDR1 and CDR2: MNHEY and SVGEGT. This CDR3 has 16 amino acids. V trimming: 0 bases; J trimming: 4 bases; junction bases outside the gene matches: 6. Written as DNA, the CDR3 is TGTGCCAGCAGTTACTCGAAGGGACAGCTATACAATGAGCAGTTCTTC. It codes for CASSYSKGQLYNEQFF.

The genes are TRBV28 and TRBJ1-4; TRBD1 is a possible D gene (5 bases). Trimming removed 4 bases from V and 1 base from J, with 10 bases in between. CDR3 length: 15 residues. Germline V CDR1 and CDR2: MDHEN, SYDVKM. CDR3 coding DNA: TGTGCCAGCAGTTCGGGGGGGGAAACTAATGAAAAACTGTTTTTT. This translates into CASSSGGETNEKLFF.

This chain joins TRBV6-2 or TRBV6-3 and TRBJ2-7; 8 bases match TRBD1. Germline trimming cut 5 bases from V and 2 bases from J; bases unmatched to any gene: 11. Germline loops: CDR1 MNHEY, CDR2 SVGEGT. This CDR3 region has 16 residues. For the CDR3, the DNA is TGTGCCAGCAGTAACCCCTTCGACAGGGGCACCTACGAGCAGTACTTC. Translation gives CASSNPFDRGTYEQYF.

V is TRBV5-5 and J is TRBJ2-7, with 7 bases lining up with TRBD2. Germline loops: CDR1 SGHKS, CDR2 YYEKEE (reference sequence). The CDR3 has 14 amino acids. Germline trimming cut 4 bases from V and 2 bases from J; bases unmatched to any gene: 6. CDR3 amino acids: CASSQTGTTYEQYF. Here the CDR3 DNA reads TGTGCCAGCAGCCAAACCGGGACTACCTACGAGCAGTACTTC.